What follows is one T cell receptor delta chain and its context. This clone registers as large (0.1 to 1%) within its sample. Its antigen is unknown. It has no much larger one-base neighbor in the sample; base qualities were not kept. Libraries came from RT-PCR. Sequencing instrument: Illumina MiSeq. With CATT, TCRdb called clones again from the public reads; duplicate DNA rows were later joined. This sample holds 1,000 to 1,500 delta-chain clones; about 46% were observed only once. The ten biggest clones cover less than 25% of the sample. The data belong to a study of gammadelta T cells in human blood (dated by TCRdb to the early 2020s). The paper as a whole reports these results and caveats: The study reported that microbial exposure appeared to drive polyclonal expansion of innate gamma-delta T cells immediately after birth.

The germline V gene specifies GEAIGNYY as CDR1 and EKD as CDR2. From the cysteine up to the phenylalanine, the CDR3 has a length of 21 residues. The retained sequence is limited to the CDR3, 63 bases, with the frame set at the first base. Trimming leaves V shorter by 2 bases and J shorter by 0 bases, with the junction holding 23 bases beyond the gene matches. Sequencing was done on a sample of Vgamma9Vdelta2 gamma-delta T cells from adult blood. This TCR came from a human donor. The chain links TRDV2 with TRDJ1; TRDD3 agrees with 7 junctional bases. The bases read TGTGCCTGTGACAAAGCTGGGGGCTTCAAAAGAGGGACGCTCAACACCGATAAACTCATCTTT. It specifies CACDKAGGFKRGTLNTDKLIF.